The 20 T cell receptor beta chains in this list originate from one sample, sequenced in a study of post-analysis software for immune sequencing data (dated by TCRdb to between 2014 and 2017). Study-wide conclusions, independent of this receptor: Patients showed significantly higher frequencies than controls for about 5 TRBV segments, among them TRBV5-6, TRBV5-1 and TRBV20-1.

Library preparation employed PCR. TCRdb names Illumina HiSeq 2500 as the instrument used. To reduce PCR and sequencing biases, unique molecular identifiers were incorporated into the TCR beta cDNA libraries. TCRdb itself trimmed the public reads at Q25 with fastp, ran MiXCR and retained productive beta chains. Each entry is one CDR3 protein sequence, shown with its most common DNA and genes. This sample is represented by about 770,000 distinct CDR3 sequences; 40% to 55% of them were singletons. Clones ranked in the top ten supply approximately 5% of the sample. Antigens of these TCRs are unknown. Source material: blood. These receptors all come from a girl aged 10-17 years with multiple sclerosis.

In DNA, the CDR3 is TGTGCCAGCAGCGAACGGCAGGGATACACAGATACGCAGTATTTT. Amino acid sequence: CASSERQGYTDTQYF. The chain combines TRBV7-3 with TRBJ2-3, with D possibly TRBD1 on 5 matching bases. The CDR3 runs to 15 residues. The ends were cut back, 5 bases at V and 2 bases at J, with 14 bases in the middle. CDR1 is SGHTA and CDR2 is FQGTGA in the germline V gene.

In its sample, this clonotype was seen many times. The J gene is TRBJ2-7, the V gene TRBV28; D uncertain. Per the germline V gene, CDR1 is MDHEN and CDR2 is SYDVKM. With 6 bases removed from V and 4 bases from J, the gap between germline ends came to 10 bases. The length of the CDR3 is 12 residues. The CDR3 coding sequence is TGTGCCAGCAGAACAAACCGATACGAGCAGTACTTC. It is translated as CASRTNRYEQYF. The entire variable domain, with the rest obtained from reference TRBV28 and TRBJ2-7, is as follows: DVKVTQSSRYLVKRTGEKVFLECVQDMDHENMFWYRQDPGLGLRLIYFSYDVKMKEKGDIPEGYSVSREKKERFSLILESASTNQTSMYLCASRTNRYEQYFGPGTRLTVT.

The chain uses TRBV7-2 and TRBJ1-5; 7 bases fit TRBD1. The CDR3 extends over 15 amino acids. V dropped 5 bases and J dropped 4; count of bases not matched to a gene: 8. Germline V gene sequence: CDR1 SGHTA, CDR2 FQGNSA. CDR3 sequence: CASSPVGQVNQPQHF. For the CDR3, the DNA is TGTGCCAGCAGCCCCGTCGGACAGGTGAATCAGCCCCAGCATTTT.

The chain carries TRBV6-1 and TRBJ1-2, with TRBD1 identical over 7 bases. The germline gives CDR1 MNHNS, CDR2 SASEGT. The CDR3 spans 16 residues. Trimming at V came to 1 base and at J to 3 bases, leaving 8 bases not matched to a gene. The CDR3: CASSEGWRQGDYGYTF. In DNA, the CDR3 is TGTGCCAGCAGTGAAGGATGGAGGCAGGGGGACTATGGCTACACCTTC.

The CDR3 bases are TGTGCCACCAGTGATTTGGGCAGGGGGCCTGGCAATCAGCCCCAGCATTTT. It translates to CATSDLGRGPGNQPQHF. The V gene is TRBV24-1, the J gene TRBJ1-5, with 8 nucleotides matching TRBD1. This CDR3 is 17 amino acids long. With 0 bases clipped from V and 2 bases from J, the junction kept 5 bases outside the gene matches. From germline, CDR1 is KGHDR and CDR2 SFDVKD.

The chain joins TRBV4-3 to TRBJ2-4, with D perhaps TRBD1 or TRBD2 (5 bases each). The DNA end lines up better with TRBJ2-7; the J call may be wrong. The CDR3 consists of 17 residues. Germline V gene sequence: CDR1 LGHNA, CDR2 YSLEER. For the CDR3, the DNA is TGCGCCAGCAGCCTAAGTCAGCGGACAAGGGAGTTGTACGAGCAGTACTTC. Its protein product is CASSLSQRTRELYEQYF.

The chain couples TRBV2 to TRBJ2-7; D is undetermined. Trimming pared 0 bases from V and 2 bases from J, leaving 20 bases between. This CDR3 is built from 18 residues. Germline V gives CDR1 SNHLY, CDR2 FYNNEI. The CDR3 reads CASSEADLVGLNTYEQYF. The CDR3 DNA reads as TGTGCCAGCAGTGAAGCGGACCTGGTGGGCCTAAATACCTACGAGCAGTACTTC.

CDR3 DNA: TGTGCCAGCAGTTTCTCCGGGACTAGCGAAATGGAGTACTTC. Its translation: CASSFSGTSEMEYF. The chain is built from TRBV27 and TRBJ2-5; TRBD2 aligns across 10 bases. The CDR3 consists of 14 residues. With 3 bases clipped from V and 12 bases from J, the junction kept 10 bases outside the gene matches. Germline lookup yields CDR1 MNHEY and CDR2 SMNVEV (reference sequence).

V is TRBV7-2 and J is TRBJ2-1, with 10 bases aligning to TRBD2. V trimming: 5 bases; J trimming: 6 bases; junction bases outside the gene matches: 7. The CDR3 contains 15 residues. Germline V gene data show CDR1 as SGHTA and CDR2 as FQGNSA. The CDR3 sequence: CASSLSGRYGNEQFF. The CDR3 DNA reads as TGTGCCAGCAGCCTTAGCGGGAGGTACGGCAATGAGCAGTTCTTC. Drawing the rest from reference TRBV7-2 and TRBJ2-1, the complete variable domain is GAGVSQSPSNKVTEKGKDVELRCDPISGHTALYWYRQSLGQGLEFLIYFQGNSAPDKSGLPSDRFSAERTGGSVSTLTIQRTQQEDSAVYLCASSLSGRYGNEQFFGPGTRLTVL.

This clonotype was seen a handful of times. For the CDR3, the DNA is TGCAGTGCTAGACTAGCGGGAGTTGAGTTCTTC. This encodes CSARLAGVEFF. The chain couples TRBV20-1 to TRBJ2-1; 10 nucleotides align to TRBD2. CDR3 length: 11 residues. Unmatched junction bases numbered 3, after V lost 2 bases and J lost 14 bases. The V gene's germline CDR1 is DFQATT and CDR2 SNEGSKA (reference sequence).

In regard to this clonotype: The junction does not match germline at one end; this may be a read error. The chain links TRBV7-9 to TRBJ2-3, with 8 bases lining up with TRBD1. Germline V gives CDR1 SEHNR, CDR2 FQNEAQ (reference sequence). This CDR3 has 16 residues. CDR3 DNA sequence: TGTGCCGGCAGCTTTGGTGACAGGGGACGCACAGATACGCAGTATTTT. Protein sequence: CAGSFGDRGRTDTQYF.

A few counts support this clonotype. This rearrangement joins TRBV12-3 or TRBV12-4 to TRBJ1-1; weak D call: TRBD1 (5 bases). This CDR3 comprises 15 residues. V lost 0 bases and J lost 4, with 12 bases in between. This chain's CDR3 is CASSLAPGTGTEAFF. For the CDR3, the DNA is TGTGCCAGCAGTTTAGCGCCGGGGACGGGCACTGAAGCTTTCTTT.

CDR3 DNA sequence: TGTGCCAGCAGCTTAAACCCTAGCGGGAGCGCAGATACGCAGTATTTT. This gives the protein CASSLNPSGSADTQYF. The chain couples TRBV7-3 to TRBJ2-3; TRBD2 matches at 10 bases. The V and J ends lost 1 base and 4 bases, in that order; junction bases with no gene match: 5. The germline V gene encodes CDR1 SGHTA and CDR2 FQGTGA. The CDR3 sequence is 16 residues long.

V gene TRBV6-5 combines with J gene TRBJ1-1; D is possibly TRBD1 (5 bases). The CDR3 spans 16 residues. Germline lookup yields CDR1 MNHEY and CDR2 SVGAGI. The V gene lost 8 bases and the J gene lost 0 bases, with 19 bases spanning the gap. CDR3 protein: CASGLRGVAMNTEAFF. The CDR3 region has the DNA TGTGCCAGCGGGCTGAGAGGGGTTGCCATGAACACTGAAGCTTTCTTT.

This chain connects TRBV20-1 to TRBJ2-1; D is perhaps TRBD2 (7 bases). V shed 0 bases and J shed 0 bases, with 27 bases lying between them. The CDR3 covers 21 residues. Germline V lookup: CDR1 DFQATT, CDR2 SNEGSKA (reference sequence). CDR3 residues: CSARDQGLGLAEGHSYNEQFF. The CDR3 DNA sequence: TGCAGTGCTAGAGATCAGGGCTTAGGGCTAGCGGAGGGACACTCCTACAATGAGCAGTTCTTC.

This chain connects TRBV6-1 to TRBJ2-7; TRBD2 aligns across 8 bases. The length of the CDR3 is 15 residues. Losses at the gene ends were 4 bases for V and 0 bases for J; bases not matched to a gene: 5. Germline CDR1 and CDR2: MNHNS and SASEGT. This chain's CDR3 is CASSVQTSDSYEQYF. CDR3 DNA: TGTGCCAGCAGTGTACAGACTAGCGACTCCTACGAGCAGTACTTC.

The chain joins TRBV6-6 to TRBJ2-5; the match to TRBD1 covers 7 bases. The CDR3 covers 14 residues. CDR1 is MNHNY and CDR2 is SVGAGI in the germline V gene (reference sequence). V dropped 3 bases and J dropped 3; count of bases not matched to a gene: 4. This CDR3 reads CASSYGDRKETQYF. The CDR3 DNA follows: TGTGCCAGCAGTTATGGGGACAGAAAAGAGACCCAGTACTTC.

This chain joins TRBV28 and TRBJ2-7, with D possibly being TRBD1 or TRBD2 (5 bases each). V lost 6 bases and J 12 bases, leaving 15 bases between the germline ends. The CDR3 is 11 amino acids. Germline CDR1 is MDHEN and CDR2 is SYDVKM. CDR3 nucleotide sequence: TGTGCCAGCAGGGCCGGGACCCTGCCGTACTTC. It encodes CASRAGTLPYF.

V and J are TRBV29-1 and TRBJ2-1; D may be TRBD2 (5 bases). The germline CDR1 and CDR2 sequences are SQVTM and ANQGSEA. CDR3 length equals 12 residues. V was pared by 6 bases and J by 7 bases, with 13 bases between. CDR3 coding DNA: TGCAGCGTGGGAACTAGTACGAATGAGCAGTTCTTC. The encoded protein is CSVGTSTNEQFF.

The CDR3 DNA is TGTGCCAGCAGCCAAGCTTTTAGGGTAACTGAGGCCCCCTACGAGCAGTACTTC. Its translation is CASSQAFRVTEAPYEQYF. The chain links TRBV7-9 to TRBJ2-7; unclear D gene. The germline gives CDR1 SEHNR, CDR2 FQNEAQ (reference sequence). With 5 bases removed from V and 2 bases from J, the gap between germline ends came to 25 bases. This CDR3 spans 18 amino acids.